The 24 T cell receptor beta chains below come from one sample, sequenced in a study of control samples from healthy donors and cancer patients. Measured with immunoSEQ multiplex PCR; TCRdb has only the in-frame clones, and not every one. The table includes about 250,000 clones, over 75% detected once. The specimen was PBMCs. Source of these receptors: a woman aged 60-75 years with lung cancer.

Only a few counts were recorded for this clone. The V and J genes are TRBV9 and TRBJ2-3; TRBD2 aligns across 14 bases. The CDR3 length is 16 residues. Trimming took 5 bases from V and 4 from J; bases not matched to a gene: 6. Germline V CDR1 and CDR2: SGDLS, YYNGEE. CDR3 amino acids: CASSFGTSGSADTQYF. CDR3 DNA sequence: TGTGCCAGCAGTTTTGGGACTAGCGGGAGTGCAGATACGCAGTATTTT. The full variable domain, rest sourced from reference TRBV9 and TRBJ2-3, is DSGVTQTPKHLITATGQRVTLRCSPRSGDLSVYWYQQSLDQGLQFLIQYYNGEERAKGNILERFSAQQFPDLHSELNLSSLELGDSALYFCASSFGTSGSADTQYFGPGTRLTVL.

This chain uses TRBV27 with TRBJ2-7; TRBD1 aligns across 8 bases. CDR3 size: 12 residues. Trimming at V came to 3 bases and at J to 7 bases, leaving 2 bases not matched to a gene. Germline V gene sequence: CDR1 MNHEY, CDR2 SMNVEV (reference sequence). The CDR3 spells CASSLTGEEQYF. DNA of the CDR3: TGTGCCAGCAGTTTGACAGGGGAAGAGCAGTACTTC.

J is TRBJ1-1 and V is TRBV25-1; D is uncertain. Germline CDR1 reads MGHDK; CDR2 reads SYGVNS. This CDR3 region has 12 residues. V was shortened by 7 bases and J by 5 bases, with 11 bases between the two germline ends. The CDR3 DNA sequence: TGTGCCAGCAAACTGCAGGAGACTGAAGCTTTCTTT. Protein: CASKLQETEAFF.

This clone was seen only once. This chain connects TRBV6-5 to TRBJ1-5, with unresolved D. The germline V gene encodes CDR1 MNHEY and CDR2 SVGAGI. V lost 0 bases to trimming and J lost 1 base, with 4 bases between them. The CDR3 extends over 14 amino acids. In DNA form, the CDR3 reads TGTGCCAGCAGTTACTCGGGCAGCAATCAGCCCCAGCATTTT. Translating it yields CASSYSGSNQPQHF.

The chain recombines TRBV4-1 with TRBJ1-1, with D possibly being TRBD1 (5 bases). The germline V gene has CDR1 MGHRA and CDR2 YSYEKL. The V and J ends lost 1 base and 0 bases respectively, with 21 bases between them. This CDR3 is 19 amino acids long. Written as DNA, the CDR3 is TGCGCCAGCAGCCAAGGGGGCGCGGGGGTGGGAGGGCTGAACACTGAAGCTTTCTTT. It is translated as CASSQGGAGVGGLNTEAFF.

This clone appeared once. This chain uses TRBV3-1 (or the pseudogene TRBV3-2) with TRBJ1-4; TRBD1 matches at 7 bases. The CDR3 length is 15 residues. V was pared by 1 base and J by 4 bases, with 3 bases of the junction left unmatched. CDR1 LGHDT and CDR2 YNNKEL come from the germline V gene (reference sequence). The CDR3 loop reads CASSQGTGLNEKLFF. The CDR3 bases are TGTGCCAGCAGCCAAGGGACAGGACTTAATGAAAAACTGTTTTTT.

This rearrangement joins TRBV15 to TRBJ2-5; D gene unclear. Trimming stripped 4 bases from V and 5 bases from J, with 8 bases between. The germline V gene has CDR1 LNHNV and CDR2 YYDKDF (reference sequence). The CDR3 runs to 12 residues. CDR3 protein: CATSNRAETQYF. CDR3 sequence (DNA): TGTGCCACCAGCAACAGAGCCGAGACCCAGTACTTC.

The chain combines TRBV20-1 with TRBJ1-5, with 11 bases matching TRBD1. The germline gives CDR1 DFQATT, CDR2 SNEGSKA (reference sequence). The V and J ends lost 5 bases and 2 bases, in that order; junction bases with no gene match: 11. CDR3 length: 17 residues. In DNA, the CDR3 is TGCAGTGCTCGTGGACAGGGGGCAAGTCACGGCAATCAGCCCCAGCATTTT. Protein sequence: CSARGQGASHGNQPQHF.

The rearrangement uses TRBV4-1 and TRBJ2-4; D unclear. Germline V lookup: CDR1 MGHRA, CDR2 YSYEKL. The length of the CDR3 is 17 residues. V was trimmed by 1 base and J by 0 bases, leaving 13 bases between them. CDR3: CASSQATEPLAKNIQYF. The DNA for the CDR3 is TGCGCCAGCAGCCAAGCCACGGAGCCCCTAGCCAAAAACATTCAGTACTTC.

The J gene is TRBJ1-3, the V gene TRBV7-9; D is unresolved. V was pared by 5 bases and J by 0 bases, with 5 bases between. The germline V gene encodes CDR1 SEHNR and CDR2 FQNEAQ (reference sequence). The CDR3 consists of 13 residues. The CDR3 sequence is CASSASSGNTIYF. In nucleotides, the CDR3 is TGTGCCAGCAGCGCCTCCTCTGGAAACACCATATATTTT.

This sequence joins TRBV6-6 and TRBJ2-1; 13 bases are shared with TRBD2. The CDR3 is 15 amino acids. Trimming cost V 5 bases and J 7 bases; bases outside gene matches: 5. Germline assignment: CDR1 MNHNY and CDR2 SVGAGI (reference sequence). CDR3 loop: CASSSRTSGSNEQFF. The CDR3 DNA reads as TGTGCCAGCAGTAGTCGGACTAGCGGGAGTAATGAGCAGTTCTTC.

This clone was counted a single time. This chain connects TRBV27 to TRBJ2-6, with a weak D call TRBD1 (5 bases). This CDR3 has 16 residues. Germline CDR1 is MNHEY and CDR2 is SMNVEV (reference sequence). Trimming removed 2 bases at V and 2 bases at J, with 10 bases between. DNA for the CDR3: TGTGCCAGCAGTTTACTAGGGGCCACTGGGGCCAACGTCCTGACTTTC. Translation: CASSLLGATGANVLTF.

The chain employs TRBV30 and TRBJ1-3; TRBD1 might be the D (6 bases). In germline, CDR1 is GTSNPN, CDR2 SVGIG (reference sequence). CDR3 length equals 14 residues. V was cut by 2 bases and J by 0 bases, with 8 bases left in between. The CDR3 spells CAWSTGLSGNTIYF. CDR3 nucleotide sequence: TGTGCCTGGAGTACAGGGCTCTCTGGAAACACCATATATTTT.

V and J are TRBV6-5 and TRBJ1-3; unclear D gene. CDR1 and CDR2 (germline): MNHEY, SVGAGI. The germline V and J ends were trimmed by 7 bases and 0 bases, with 10 bases remaining between them. The CDR3 consists of 14 residues. CDR3 DNA sequence: TGTGCCAGCACCCCGGGCCCCTCTGGAAACACCATATATTTT. It codes for CASTPGPSGNTIYF.

V gene TRBV19 combines with J gene TRBJ1-2; D remains unclear. From germline, CDR1 is LNHDA and CDR2 SQIVND (reference sequence). This CDR3 is 15 amino acids long. The V and J ends lost 1 base and 8 bases respectively, with 17 bases between them. As DNA, the CDR3 is TGTGCCAGTAGTATAGCCACCGGAGACCTTAGGGGCTACACCTTC. It specifies CASSIATGDLRGYTF.

The DNA of the CDR3 is TGTGCCAGCAGCTCTGGGACAGTTTTACAAGAGACCCAGTACTTC. Protein: CASSSGTVLQETQYF. The V call is TRBV7-3, the J call TRBJ2-5; 7 positions agree with TRBD1. CDR3 length: 15 residues. In germline, CDR1 is SGHTA, CDR2 FQGTGA. V shed 4 bases, J shed 2 bases, and the junction held 7 bases outside the gene matches.

V is TRBV20-1 and J is TRBJ2-1; perhaps D is TRBD1 or TRBD2 (5 bases each). The germline gives CDR1 DFQATT, CDR2 SNEGSKA (reference sequence). CDR3 length: 15 residues. Trimming removed 3 bases at V and 2 bases at J, with 14 bases between. CDR3 in amino acids: CSASGSQGTYNEQFF. The DNA of the CDR3 is TGCAGTGCTAGTGGGAGTCAGGGCACCTACAATGAGCAGTTCTTC.

This chain links TRBV3-1 (or the pseudogene TRBV3-2) with TRBJ1-2; the D gene is possibly TRBD1 (5 bases). Trimming took off 4 bases at V and 2 bases at J, with 11 bases between the two ends. CDR1 and CDR2 (germline): LGHDT, YNNKEL (reference sequence). This CDR3 region has 14 residues. In DNA, the CDR3 is TGTGCCAGCAGCCCGGGACGCGAGAACTATGGCTACACCTTC. It specifies CASSPGRENYGYTF.

The rearrangement links TRBV29-1 to TRBJ1-2; D is unclear. There are 13 residues in the CDR3. CDR1 and CDR2 (germline): SQVTM, ANQGSEA. Deletions cut 3 bases from V and 4 bases from J, with 12 bases between. CDR3 sequence (DNA): TGCAGCGTTGAGGAACAGAAGCCCTATGGCTACACCTTC. This encodes CSVEEQKPYGYTF.

Regarding this clone: The sample holds other DNA sequences that translate to the same CDR3. V and J are TRBV5-4 and TRBJ2-3; no clear D. Germline V lookup: CDR1 SGHNT, CDR2 YYREEE (reference sequence). The CDR3 totals 14 residues. V shed 0 bases and J shed 0 bases, with 5 bases lying between them. The DNA for the CDR3 is TGTGCCAGCAGCTTGGGTACTAGCACAGATACGCAGTATTTT. This codes for CASSLGTSTDTQYF.

This rearrangement joins TRBV13 to TRBJ2-2; 9 bases are shared with TRBD1. Germline V lookup: CDR1 PRHDT, CDR2 FYEKMQ (reference sequence). The V gene end was trimmed by 5 bases and the J gene end by 1 base; junction bases not matched to a gene: 5. The CDR3 sequence is 16 residues long. The DNA of the CDR3 is TGTGCCAGCAGCCATAGGACAGGGGTGAACACCGGGGAGCTGTTTTTT. It codes for CASSHRTGVNTGELFF.

V gene TRBV11-2 combines with J gene TRBJ1-4; 9 bases line up with TRBD1. The CDR3 spans 15 residues. Germline CDR1 reads SGHAT; CDR2 reads FQNNGV. V shed 1 base, J shed 8 bases, and the junction held 5 bases outside the gene matches. The chain's CDR3 is CASSLVTGGAEKLFF. DNA for the CDR3: TGTGCCAGCAGCTTAGTTACAGGGGGCGCGGAAAAACTGTTTTTT.

The chain links TRBV5-1 to TRBJ1-1; D not certain. Trimming left V 0 bases short and J 5 bases short, with 14 bases between. From germline, CDR1 is SGHRS and CDR2 YFSETQ. CDR3 length: 15 residues. CDR3 sequence: CASSLVGGRGTEAFF. CDR3 nucleotide sequence: TGCGCCAGCAGCTTGGTCGGCGGGAGAGGAACTGAAGCTTTCTTT.

The chain joins TRBV5-1 to TRBJ2-1; D possibly corresponds to TRBD2 (6 bases). The germline V and J ends were trimmed by 1 base and 14 bases, with 22 bases remaining between them. This CDR3 has 15 amino acids. Per the germline V gene, CDR1 is SGHRS and CDR2 is YFSETQ. The chain's CDR3 is CASSLTSPTYMGEFF. The CDR3 nucleotides read TGCGCCAGCAGCTTGACTAGCCCCACCTATATGGGGGAGTTCTTC.